This T cell receptor beta chain comes out of a study of human T cells and chemical hapten exposure. Study-level results: Clustering by CDR3 similarity yielded significantly more large clusters from expanded TCRs than controls.

This clonotype was recorded many times. Its antigen is not identified. Individual cDNA molecules had unique molecular identifiers attached to them by the library. TCRdb passed the RACE reads through MiXCR, listing each CDR3 protein once. This table has about 110,000 distinct CDR3 sequences, 12% appearing once. As for time point: pre-sensitization, week 0. The treatment is: therapeutic diphenylcyclopropenone sensitization with weekly scalp DPC. The receptor's source is a woman between 50 and 59 years old with alopecia areata. Some clones in this sample may be carry-over from other donors' samples. The sample consisted of whole blood, taken in connection with sensitization to the hapten diphenylcyclopropenone (DPC).

The CDR3 sequence: CASSQDPPGSGGFTGELFF. In DNA, the CDR3 is TGTGCCAGCAGCCAAGATCCCCCTGGTAGCGGGGGCTTCACCGGGGAGCTGTTTTTT. J is TRBJ2-2 and V is TRBV3-1; 9 bases are shared with TRBD2. V lost 0 bases and J lost 4; bases outside the gene matches: 12. Per germline, CDR1 LGHDT and CDR2 YNNKEL (reference sequence). The CDR3 contains 19 residues.